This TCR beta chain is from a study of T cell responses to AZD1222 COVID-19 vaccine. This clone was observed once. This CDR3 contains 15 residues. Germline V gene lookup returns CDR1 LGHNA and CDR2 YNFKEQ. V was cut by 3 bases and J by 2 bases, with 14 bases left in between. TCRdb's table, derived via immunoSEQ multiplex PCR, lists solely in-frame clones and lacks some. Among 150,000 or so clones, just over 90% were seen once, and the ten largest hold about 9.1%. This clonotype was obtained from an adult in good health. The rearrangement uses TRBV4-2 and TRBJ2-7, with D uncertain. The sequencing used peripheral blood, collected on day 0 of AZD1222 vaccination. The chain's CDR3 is CASSQGGLQPYEQYF. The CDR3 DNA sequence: TGTGCCAGCAGCCAGGGTGGGCTACAGCCCTACGAGCAGTACTTC.